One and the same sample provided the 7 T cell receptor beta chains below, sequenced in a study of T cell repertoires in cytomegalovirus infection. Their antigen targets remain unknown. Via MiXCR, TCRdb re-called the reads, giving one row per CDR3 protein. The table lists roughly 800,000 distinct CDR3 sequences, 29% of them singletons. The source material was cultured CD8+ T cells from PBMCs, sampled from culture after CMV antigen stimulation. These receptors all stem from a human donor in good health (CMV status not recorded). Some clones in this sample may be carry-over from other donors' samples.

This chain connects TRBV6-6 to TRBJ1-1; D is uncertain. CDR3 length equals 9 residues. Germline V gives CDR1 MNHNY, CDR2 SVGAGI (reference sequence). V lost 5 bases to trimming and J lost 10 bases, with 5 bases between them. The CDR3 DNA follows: TGTGCCAGCAGTGGCTTAGCTTTCTTT. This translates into CASSGLAFF.

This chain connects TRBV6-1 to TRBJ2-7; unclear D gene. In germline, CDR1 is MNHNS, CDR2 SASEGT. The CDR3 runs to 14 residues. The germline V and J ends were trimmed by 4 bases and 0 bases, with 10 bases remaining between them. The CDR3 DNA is TGTGCCAGCAGTGCCCGGCAGTTCTCCTACGAGCAGTACGTC. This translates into CASSARQFSYEQYV.

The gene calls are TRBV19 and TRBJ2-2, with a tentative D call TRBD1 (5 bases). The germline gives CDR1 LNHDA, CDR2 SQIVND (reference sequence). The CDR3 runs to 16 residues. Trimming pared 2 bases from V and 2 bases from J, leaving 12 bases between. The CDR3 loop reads CASSIRRQINTGELFF. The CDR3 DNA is TGTGCCAGTAGTATACGGCGACAGATAAACACCGGGGAGCTGTTTTTT. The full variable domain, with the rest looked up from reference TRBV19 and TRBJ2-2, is DGGITQSPKYLFRKEGQNVTLSCEQNLNHDAMYWYRQDPGQGLRLIYYSQIVNDFQKGDIAEGYSVSREKKESFPLTVTSAQKNPTAFYLCASSIRRQINTGELFFGEGSRLTVL.

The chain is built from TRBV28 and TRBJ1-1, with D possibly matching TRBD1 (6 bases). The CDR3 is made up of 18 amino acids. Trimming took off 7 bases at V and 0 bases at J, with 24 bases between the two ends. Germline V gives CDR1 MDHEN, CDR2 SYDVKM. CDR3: CASTQGVGSPTMNTEAFF. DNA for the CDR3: TGTGCCAGCACACAGGGCGTGGGAAGCCCCACTATGAACACTGAAGCTTTCTTT. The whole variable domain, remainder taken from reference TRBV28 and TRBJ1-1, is DVKVTQSSRYLVKRTGEKVFLECVQDMDHENMFWYRQDPGLGLRLIYFSYDVKMKEKGDIPEGYSVSREKKERFSLILESASTNQTSMYLCASTQGVGSPTMNTEAFFGQGTRLTVV.

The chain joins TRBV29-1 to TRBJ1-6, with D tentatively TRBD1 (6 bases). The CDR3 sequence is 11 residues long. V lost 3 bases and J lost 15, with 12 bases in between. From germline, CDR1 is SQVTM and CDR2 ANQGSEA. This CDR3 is CSVDSGGCLHF. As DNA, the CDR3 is TGCAGCGTTGATTCGGGGGGCTGCCTCCACTTT.

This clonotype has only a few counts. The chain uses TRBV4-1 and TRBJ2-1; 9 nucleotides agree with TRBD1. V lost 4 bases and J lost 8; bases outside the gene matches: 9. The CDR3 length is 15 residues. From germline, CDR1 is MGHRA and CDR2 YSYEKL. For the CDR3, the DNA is TGCGCCAGCAGCCTCGGGACAGGGATTGTGTATGAGCAGTTCTTC. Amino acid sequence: CASSLGTGIVYEQFF.

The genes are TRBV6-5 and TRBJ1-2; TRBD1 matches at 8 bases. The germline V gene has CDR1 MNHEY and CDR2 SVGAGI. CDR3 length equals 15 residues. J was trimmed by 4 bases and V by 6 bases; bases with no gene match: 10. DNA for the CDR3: TGTGCCAGCAGCTATGGACAGGGAATAGGCTATGGCTACACCTTC. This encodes CASSYGQGIGYGYTF.